A single sample gave rise to the 4 T cell receptor beta chains below, sequenced in a study of blood T cell repertoires in COVID-19. The repertoire was sequenced with immunoSEQ multiplex PCR; TCRdb's copy has only in-frame clones and lacks some. Of about 380,000 clones listed, 88% were seen once; the top ten hold more than 1%. Specimen: PBMCs or T cells enriched from blood (not recorded which). These receptors were collected from a woman aged 18-35 years who had recovered from COVID-19.

The V call is TRBV7-9, the J call TRBJ2-2; D uncertain. The V gene lost 5 bases and the J gene lost 5 bases, with 12 bases spanning the gap. In germline, CDR1 is SEHNR, CDR2 FQNEAQ (reference sequence). The CDR3 runs to 14 residues. This chain's CDR3 is CASSGNSGTGELFF. CDR3 nucleotides: TGTGCCAGCAGCGGTAACAGTGGAACCGGGGAGCTGTTTTTT.

This chain links TRBV5-1 with TRBJ1-4; D unclear. This CDR3 comprises 12 residues. V was trimmed by 0 bases and J by 10 bases, leaving 7 bases between them. Germline V gene lookup returns CDR1 SGHRS and CDR2 YFSETQ. CDR3: CASSLEAGKLFF. The CDR3 region has the DNA TGCGCCAGCAGCTTGGAAGCCGGAAAACTGTTTTTT.

The CDR3 protein is CASSLLPGQGNNEQFF. CDR3 bases: TGTGCCAGCAGTTTACTGCCGGGACAGGGTAACAATGAGCAGTTCTTC. This chain uses TRBV28 with TRBJ2-1; TRBD1 matches 9 bases. Germline values: CDR1 MDHEN, CDR2 SYDVKM. The CDR3 covers 16 residues. Trimming at V came to 2 bases and at J to 5 bases, leaving 7 bases not matched to a gene. The whole variable domain, remainder taken from reference TRBV28 and TRBJ2-1, is DVKVTQSSRYLVKRTGEKVFLECVQDMDHENMFWYRQDPGLGLRLIYFSYDVKMKEKGDIPEGYSVSREKKERFSLILESASTNQTSMYLCASSLLPGQGNNEQFFGPGTRLTVL.

CDR3 coding DNA: TGTGCCAGCAGCCAAGAGACTAGCGGGGGAGTAGATACGCAGTATTTT. This codes for CASSQETSGGVDTQYF. The chain employs TRBV4-2 and TRBJ2-3; 12 positions agree with TRBD2. With 0 bases clipped from V and 5 bases from J, the junction kept 3 bases outside the gene matches. The CDR3 totals 16 residues. The V gene's germline CDR1 is LGHNA and CDR2 YNFKEQ.